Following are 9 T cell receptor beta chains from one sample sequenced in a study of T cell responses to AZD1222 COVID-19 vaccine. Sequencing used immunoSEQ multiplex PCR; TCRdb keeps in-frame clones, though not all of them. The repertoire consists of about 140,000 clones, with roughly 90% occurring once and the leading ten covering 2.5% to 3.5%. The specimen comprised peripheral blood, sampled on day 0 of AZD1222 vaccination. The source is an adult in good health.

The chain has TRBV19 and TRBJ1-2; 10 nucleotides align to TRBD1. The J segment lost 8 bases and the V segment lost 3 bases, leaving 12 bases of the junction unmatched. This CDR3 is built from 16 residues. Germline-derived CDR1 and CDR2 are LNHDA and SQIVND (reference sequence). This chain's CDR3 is CASSIFGTGAQRGYTF. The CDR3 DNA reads TGTGCCAGTAGTATTTTTGGGACAGGGGCCCAGCGGGGCTACACCTTC.

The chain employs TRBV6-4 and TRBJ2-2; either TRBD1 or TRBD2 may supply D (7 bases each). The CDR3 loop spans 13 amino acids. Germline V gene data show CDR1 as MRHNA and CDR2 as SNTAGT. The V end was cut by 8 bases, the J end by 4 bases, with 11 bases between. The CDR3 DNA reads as TGTGCCAGCGGGAGGGACAGCACCGGGGAGCTGTTTTTT. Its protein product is CASGRDSTGELFF.

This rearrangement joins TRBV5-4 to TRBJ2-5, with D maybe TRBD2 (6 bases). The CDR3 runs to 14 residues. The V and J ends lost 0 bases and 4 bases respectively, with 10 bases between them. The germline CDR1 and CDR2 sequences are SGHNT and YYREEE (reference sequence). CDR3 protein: CASSLALGGETQYF. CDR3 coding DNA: TGTGCCAGCAGCTTGGCCTTGGGAGGAGAGACCCAGTACTTC.

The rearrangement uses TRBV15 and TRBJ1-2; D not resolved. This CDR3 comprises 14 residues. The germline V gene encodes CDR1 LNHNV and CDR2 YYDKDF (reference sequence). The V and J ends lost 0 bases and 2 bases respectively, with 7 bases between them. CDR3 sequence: CATSREPGNYGYTF. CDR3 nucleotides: TGTGCCACCAGCAGAGAACCGGGGAACTATGGCTACACCTTC.

The CDR3 loop is CASARAPGPNEKLFF. The CDR3 coding sequence is TGTGCCAGCGCCCGAGCGCCAGGGCCTAATGAAAAACTGTTTTTT. The V call is TRBV2, the J call TRBJ1-4; the D gene is possibly TRBD1 (5 bases). In germline, CDR1 is SNHLY, CDR2 FYNNEI. The CDR3 is 15 amino acids. Trimming removed 8 bases from V and 3 bases from J, with 16 bases in between.

CDR3 in DNA: TGTGCCAGCAGTTCCCTCGGGGATACGCAGTATTTT. This gives the protein CASSSLGDTQYF. This chain links TRBV12-3 or TRBV12-4 with TRBJ2-3; D is ambiguous. The length of the CDR3 is 12 residues. The germline V and J ends were trimmed by 4 bases and 6 bases, with 8 bases remaining between them.

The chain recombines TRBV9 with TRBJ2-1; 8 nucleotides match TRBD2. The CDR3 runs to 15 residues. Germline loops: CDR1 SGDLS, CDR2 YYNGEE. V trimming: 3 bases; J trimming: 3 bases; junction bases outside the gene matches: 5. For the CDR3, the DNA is TGTGCCAGCAGCGCCGGTGCGGGGGGCTACAATGAGCAGTTCTTC. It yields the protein CASSAGAGGYNEQFF.

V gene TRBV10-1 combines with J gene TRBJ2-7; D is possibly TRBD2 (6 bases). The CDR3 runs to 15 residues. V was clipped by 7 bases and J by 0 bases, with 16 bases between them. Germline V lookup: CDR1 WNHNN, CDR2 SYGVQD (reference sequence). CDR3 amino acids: CASILQRLDSYEQYF. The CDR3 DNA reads TGCGCCAGCATACTGCAGAGACTAGACTCCTACGAGCAGTACTTC.

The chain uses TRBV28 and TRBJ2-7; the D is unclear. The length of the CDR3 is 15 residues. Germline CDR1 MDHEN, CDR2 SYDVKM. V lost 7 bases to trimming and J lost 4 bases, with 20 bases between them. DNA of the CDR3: TGTGCCAGCACCCAACTCAAACGATCGAGATACGAGCAGTACTTC. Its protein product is CASTQLKRSRYEQYF. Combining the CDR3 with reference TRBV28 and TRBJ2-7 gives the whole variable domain DVKVTQSSRYLVKRTGEKVFLECVQDMDHENMFWYRQDPGLGLRLIYFSYDVKMKEKGDIPEGYSVSREKKERFSLILESASTNQTSMYLCASTQLKRSRYEQYFGPGTRLTVT.